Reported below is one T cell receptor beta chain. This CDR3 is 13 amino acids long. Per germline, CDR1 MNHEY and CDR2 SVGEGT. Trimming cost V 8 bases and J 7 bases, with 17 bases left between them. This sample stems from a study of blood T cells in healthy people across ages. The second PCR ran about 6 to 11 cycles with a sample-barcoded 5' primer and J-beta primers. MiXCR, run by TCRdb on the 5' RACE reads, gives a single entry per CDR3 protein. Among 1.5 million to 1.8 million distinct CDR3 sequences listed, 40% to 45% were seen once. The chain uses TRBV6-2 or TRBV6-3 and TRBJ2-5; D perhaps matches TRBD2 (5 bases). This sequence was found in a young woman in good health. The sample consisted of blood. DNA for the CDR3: TGTGCCAGCCGTTCGGGGTCGAGGAGGACCCAGTACTTC. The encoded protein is CASRSGSRRTQYF.